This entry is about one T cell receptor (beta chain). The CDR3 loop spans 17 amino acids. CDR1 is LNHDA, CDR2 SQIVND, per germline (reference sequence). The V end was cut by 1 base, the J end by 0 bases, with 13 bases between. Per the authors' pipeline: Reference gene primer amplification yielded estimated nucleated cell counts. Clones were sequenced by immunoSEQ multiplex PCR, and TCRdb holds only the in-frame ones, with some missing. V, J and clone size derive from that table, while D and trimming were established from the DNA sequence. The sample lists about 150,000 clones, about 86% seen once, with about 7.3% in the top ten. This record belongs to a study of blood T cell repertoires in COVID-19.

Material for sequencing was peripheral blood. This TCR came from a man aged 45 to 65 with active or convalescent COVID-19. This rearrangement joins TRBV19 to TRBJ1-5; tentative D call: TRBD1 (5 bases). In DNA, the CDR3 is TGTGCCAGTAGTATAGGGGGCGGACGATATAGCAATCAGCCCCAGCATTTT. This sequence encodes CASSIGGGRYSNQPQHF.